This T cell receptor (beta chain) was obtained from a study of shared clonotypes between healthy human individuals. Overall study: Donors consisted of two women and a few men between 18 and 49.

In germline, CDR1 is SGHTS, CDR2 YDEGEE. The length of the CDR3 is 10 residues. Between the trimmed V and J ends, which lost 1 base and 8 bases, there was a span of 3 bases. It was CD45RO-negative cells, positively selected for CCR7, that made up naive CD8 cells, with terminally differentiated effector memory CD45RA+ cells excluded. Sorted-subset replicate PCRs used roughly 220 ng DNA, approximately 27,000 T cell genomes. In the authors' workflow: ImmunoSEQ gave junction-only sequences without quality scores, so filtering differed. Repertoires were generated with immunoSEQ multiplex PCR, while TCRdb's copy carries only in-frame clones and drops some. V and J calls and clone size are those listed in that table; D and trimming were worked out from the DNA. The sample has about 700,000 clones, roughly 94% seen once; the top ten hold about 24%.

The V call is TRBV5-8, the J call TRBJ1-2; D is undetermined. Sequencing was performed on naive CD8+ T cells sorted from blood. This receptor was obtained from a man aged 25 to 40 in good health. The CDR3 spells CASSLYGYTF. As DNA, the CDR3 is TGTGCCAGCAGCTTGTACGGCTACACCTTC.